This T cell receptor (beta chain) came from a study of CD8 T cells in ankylosing spondylitis. Study-level findings and limits: Seemingly distinctive of ankylosing spondylitis blood was a TCR beta motif formed by eight highly homologous variants.

This clonotype was seen a few times. Its antigen is not identified. The V and J ends lost 2 bases and 0 bases respectively, with 9 bases between them. Germline loops: CDR1 DFQATT, CDR2 SNEGSKA (reference sequence). The CDR3 has 14 residues. As the method for making TCR beta libraries, quantitative 5'-RACE with molecular barcodes was used. TCRdb re-called the 5' RACE reads with MiXCR, one entry per CDR3 protein. The data contain 200,000 to 250,000 distinct CDR3 sequences, under 35% of them singletons. J is TRBJ2-3 and V is TRBV20-1; D call uncertain. The source of this sequence is a male donor with ankylosing spondylitis or in good health (not recorded which). Material for sequencing was blood, either unsorted or a sorted T cell fraction (not recorded which). CDR3 nucleotide sequence: TGCAGTGCTAGAAAGGCCGGAAGCACAGATACGCAGTATTTT. The encoded protein is CSARKAGSTDTQYF.